Included here is one T cell receptor (beta chain) sequence, with context. It has no known antigen specificity. Base qualities are not recorded, but no much larger clone differs from it by a single base. This specimen belongs to a study of blood T cell repertoires in COVID-19 (dated by TCRdb to 2019 to 2021). Some background on the complete study: Samples covering the acute and convalescent phases of COVID-19 were provided by collaborators in the United States, Italy and Spain. The material from the prospective study consisted of cDNA or gDNA derived from T cells, B-cell-depleted T cells, or PBMCs. The dataset comprised deeply sampled blood TCRbeta repertoires from subjects exposed to, actively infected with, or recovered from COVID-19. The repertoires were released in a freely available public database intended as a resource for research on the immune response to SARS-CoV-2. The samples were drawn from two sources: the first 160 participants of the ongoing ImmuneRACE study, and 950 to 1,500 subjects contributed by 6 global collaborators. The sample metadata nearly always contained a de-identified subject ID, COVID-19 status, age in years and sex. Where HLA class I and class II types were available, the types were taken from metadata supplied by the sample provider, not from assay-based typing.

TCRbeta CDR3 regions were amplified from genomic DNA using the immunoSEQ Assay, a bias-controlled multiplex PCR. The original pipeline was this. The number of nucleated cells in each sample was estimated by amplification of reference gene primers within the assay. To quantify the absolute abundance of each unique TCRbeta CDR3 rearrangement, sequence reads were collapsed and filtered. For each sample, productive Simpson clonality was calculated as the square root of Simpson's diversity index over productive rearrangements. TCRdb obtained this table from immuneACCESS and retained in-frame rearrangements with V and J assigned. These tables miss some clones; where compared with another copy, unresolved V genes account for less than half of the shortfall, and the remainder is unexplained. The DNA gave D and trimming, while V, J and clone size come from that table. In this sample the table shows 150,000 or so clones, about 89% of which occur a single time. More than 3.5% of the sample is taken by the ten largest.

The germline V end is reduced by 0 bases and the J end by 8 bases; junction bases left unmatched: 12. Including cysteine and phenylalanine, the CDR3 has 17 amino acids. Kept here is only the CDR3 DNA, which spans 51 bases and is read in frame from base 1. Per the germline V gene, SGHTA is the CDR1 and FQGNSA is the CDR2. Summary of the overall study and its limitations: Clinical and demographic metadata were provided uncurated, with the amount varying by source and participant.

One collaborating source in Seattle enrolled patients while the patients were actively infected and followed the patients over time throughout the course of disease. Each collaborating institution followed its own protocols to collect whole blood in K2EDTA tubes. Collaborator samples were shipped for TCRbeta analysis as frozen whole blood, isolated PBMCs, or DNA extracted from either sample type. The sequenced material came from peripheral blood. This TCR derives from a man aged 60 to 69 with COVID-19, enrolled during active disease. The sequence links TRBV7-2 to TRBJ1-2; 10 middle bases align to TRBD1. The sequence in DNA is TGTGCCAGCAGCTTAGCGCTAAGTGGGACAGGGGTTGGCGGCTACACCTTC. Its protein reads: CASSLALSGTGVGGYTF.